This T cell receptor (beta chain) stems from a study of vaccination effects on CD4 cells after COVID-19. The CDR3 is 15 residues long. V lost 2 bases, J lost 7 bases, and 18 bases lay in between. Looked up from germline, CDR1 is SGHKS and CDR2 is YYEKEE (reference sequence). Notes on this clone: Its antigen is undetermined.

Study results and limitations: Marked clonal contraction of infection- and vaccine-induced clones was seen late after vaccination.

The table came from immunoSEQ multiplex PCR; TCRdb's copy has only in-frame clones and leaves some out. The repertoire has under 15,000 clones, 73% of them found once; the top ten carry around 34%. Ahead of sequencing, the ViraFEST assay grew antigen-specific CD4+ T cells using viral peptide pools. It was after approximately 11 days of culture that CD4+ T cells were isolated. PCR confirmed that the person was infected with SARS-CoV-2 between March and December 2020. Each person got two doses of an mRNA SARS-CoV-2 vaccine, BNT162b2 or mRNA-1273. Each culture had half its medium swapped for IL-2 medium on days 3 and 7.

The rearrangement links TRBV5-5 to TRBJ1-2; a possible D gene is TRBD1 (6 bases). The specimen comprised CD4+ T cells from PBMCs cultured with HCoV-NL63 spike peptides, sampled after COVID-19 vaccination. This TCR was recovered from a human donor who had a prior SARS-CoV-2 infection. This CDR3 is CASSLIRTGLVGYTF. The CDR3, as DNA: TGTGCCAGCAGCTTAATTCGAACAGGGCTAGTTGGCTACACCTTC. Variable domain in full (rest from reference TRBV5-5 and TRBJ1-2): DAGVTQSPTHLIKTRGQQVTLRCSPISGHKSVSWYQQVLGQGPQFIFQYYEKEERGRGNFPDRFSARQFPNYSSELNVNALLLGDSALYLCASSLIRTGLVGYTFGSGTRLTVV.